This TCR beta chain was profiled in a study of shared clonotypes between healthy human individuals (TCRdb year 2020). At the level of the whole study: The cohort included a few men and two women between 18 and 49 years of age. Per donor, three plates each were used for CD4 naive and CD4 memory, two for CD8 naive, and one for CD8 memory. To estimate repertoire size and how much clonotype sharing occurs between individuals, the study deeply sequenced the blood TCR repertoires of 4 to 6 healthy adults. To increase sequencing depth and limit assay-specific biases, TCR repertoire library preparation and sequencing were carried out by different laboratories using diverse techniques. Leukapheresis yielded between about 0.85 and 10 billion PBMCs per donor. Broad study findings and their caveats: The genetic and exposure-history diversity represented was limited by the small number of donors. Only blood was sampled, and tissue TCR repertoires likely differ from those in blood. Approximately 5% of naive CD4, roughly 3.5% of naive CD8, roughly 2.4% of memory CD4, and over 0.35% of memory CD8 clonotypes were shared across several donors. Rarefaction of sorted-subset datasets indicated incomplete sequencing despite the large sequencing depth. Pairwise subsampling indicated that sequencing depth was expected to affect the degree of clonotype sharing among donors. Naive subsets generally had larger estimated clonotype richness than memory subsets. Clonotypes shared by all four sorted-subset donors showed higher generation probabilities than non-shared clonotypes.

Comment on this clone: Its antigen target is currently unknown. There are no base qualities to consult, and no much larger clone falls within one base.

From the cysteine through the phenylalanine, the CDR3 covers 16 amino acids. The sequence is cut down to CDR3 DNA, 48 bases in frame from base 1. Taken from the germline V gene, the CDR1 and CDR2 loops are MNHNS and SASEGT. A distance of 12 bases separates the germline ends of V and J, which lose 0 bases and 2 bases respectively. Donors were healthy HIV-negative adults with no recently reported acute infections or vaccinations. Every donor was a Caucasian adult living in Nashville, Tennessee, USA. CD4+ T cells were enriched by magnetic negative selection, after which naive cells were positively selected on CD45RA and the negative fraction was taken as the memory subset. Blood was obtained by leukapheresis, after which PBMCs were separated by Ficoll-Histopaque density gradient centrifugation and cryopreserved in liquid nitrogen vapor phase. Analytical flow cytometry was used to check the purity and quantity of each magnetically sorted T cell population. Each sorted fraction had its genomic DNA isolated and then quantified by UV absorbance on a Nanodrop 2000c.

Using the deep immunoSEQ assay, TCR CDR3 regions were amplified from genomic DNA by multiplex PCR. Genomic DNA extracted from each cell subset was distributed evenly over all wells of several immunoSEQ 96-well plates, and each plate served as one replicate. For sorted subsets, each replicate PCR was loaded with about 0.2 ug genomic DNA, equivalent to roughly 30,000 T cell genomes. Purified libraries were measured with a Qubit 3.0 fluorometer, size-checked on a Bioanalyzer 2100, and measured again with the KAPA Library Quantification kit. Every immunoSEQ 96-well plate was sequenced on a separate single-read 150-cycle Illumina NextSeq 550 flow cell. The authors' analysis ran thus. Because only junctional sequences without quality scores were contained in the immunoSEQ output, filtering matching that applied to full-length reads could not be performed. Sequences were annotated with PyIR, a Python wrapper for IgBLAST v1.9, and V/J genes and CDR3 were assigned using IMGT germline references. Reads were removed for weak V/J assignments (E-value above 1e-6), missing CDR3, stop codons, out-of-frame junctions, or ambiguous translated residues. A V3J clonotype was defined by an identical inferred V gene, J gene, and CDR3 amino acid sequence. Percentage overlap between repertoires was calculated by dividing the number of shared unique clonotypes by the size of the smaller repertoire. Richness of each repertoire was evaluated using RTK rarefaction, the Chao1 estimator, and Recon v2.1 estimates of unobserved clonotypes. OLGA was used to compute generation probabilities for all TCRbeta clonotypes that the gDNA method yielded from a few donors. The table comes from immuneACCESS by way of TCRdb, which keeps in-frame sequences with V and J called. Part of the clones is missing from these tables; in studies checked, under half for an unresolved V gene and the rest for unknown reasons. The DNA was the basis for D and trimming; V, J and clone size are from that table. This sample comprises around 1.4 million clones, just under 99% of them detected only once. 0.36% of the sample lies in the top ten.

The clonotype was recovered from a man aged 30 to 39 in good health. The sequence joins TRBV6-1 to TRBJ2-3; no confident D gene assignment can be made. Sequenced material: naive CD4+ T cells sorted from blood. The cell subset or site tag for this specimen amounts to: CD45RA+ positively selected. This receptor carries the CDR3 CASSEAGIADTDTQYF. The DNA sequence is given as TGTGCCAGCAGTGAAGCAGGAATAGCTGACACAGATACGCAGTATTTT.